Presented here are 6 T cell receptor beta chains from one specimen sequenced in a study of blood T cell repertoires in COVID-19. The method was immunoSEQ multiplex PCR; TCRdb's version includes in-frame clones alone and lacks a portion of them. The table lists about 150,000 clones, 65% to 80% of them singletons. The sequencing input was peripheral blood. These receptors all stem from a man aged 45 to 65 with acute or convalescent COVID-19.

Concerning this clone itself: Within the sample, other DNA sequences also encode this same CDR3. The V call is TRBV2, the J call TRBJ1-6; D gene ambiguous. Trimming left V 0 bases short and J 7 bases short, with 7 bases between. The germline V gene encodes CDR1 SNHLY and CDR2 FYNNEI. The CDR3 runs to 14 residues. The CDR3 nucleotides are TGTGCCAGCAGTGAAGCGCGGGTCAATTCACCCCTCCACTTT. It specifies CASSEARVNSPLHF.

CDR3 DNA: TGCGCCAGCAGCTTGACCACCGACAGGGCCCTCGAGCAGTACTTC. This gives the protein CASSLTTDRALEQYF. The chain combines TRBV5-1 with TRBJ2-7, with TRBD1 matching 7 bases. The CDR3 has 15 amino acids. Unmatched junction bases numbered 10, after V lost 1 base and J lost 6 bases. Germline CDR1 and CDR2: SGHRS and YFSETQ.

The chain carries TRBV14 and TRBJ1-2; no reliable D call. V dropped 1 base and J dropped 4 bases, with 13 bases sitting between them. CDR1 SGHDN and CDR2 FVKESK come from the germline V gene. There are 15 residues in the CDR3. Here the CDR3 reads CASSQVPARPYGYTF. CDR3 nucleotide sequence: TGTGCCAGCAGCCAAGTCCCCGCTAGGCCCTATGGCTACACCTTC.

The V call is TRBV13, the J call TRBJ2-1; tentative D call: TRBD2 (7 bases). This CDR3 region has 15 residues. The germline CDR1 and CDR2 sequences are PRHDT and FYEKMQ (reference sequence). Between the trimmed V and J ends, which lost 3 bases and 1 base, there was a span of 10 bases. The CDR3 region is CASSLGRGSYNEQFF. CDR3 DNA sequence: TGTGCCAGCAGCTTGGGGAGGGGGTCCTACAATGAGCAGTTCTTC. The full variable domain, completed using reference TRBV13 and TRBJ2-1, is AAGVIQSPRHLIKEKRETATLKCYPIPRHDTVYWYQQGPGQDPQFLISFYEKMQSDKGSIPDRFSAQQFSDYHSELNMSSLELGDSALYFCASSLGRGSYNEQFFGPGTRLTVL.

The CDR3 coding sequence is TGTGCCAGCAGTTTACCGGGGAAGAACACCGGGGAGCTGTTTTTT. Protein product: CASSLPGKNTGELFF. The rearrangement links TRBV28 to TRBJ2-2; D might be TRBD2 (5 bases). V lost 2 bases to trimming and J lost 1 base, with 8 bases between them. The CDR3 runs to 15 residues. Germline loops: CDR1 MDHEN, CDR2 SYDVKM.

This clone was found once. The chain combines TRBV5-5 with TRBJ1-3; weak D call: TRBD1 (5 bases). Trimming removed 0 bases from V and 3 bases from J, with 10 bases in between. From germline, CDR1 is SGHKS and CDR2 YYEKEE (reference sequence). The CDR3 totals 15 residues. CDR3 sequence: CASSLAGGGGNTIYF. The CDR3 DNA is TGTGCCAGCAGCTTGGCCGGCGGGGGTGGAAACACCATATATTTT. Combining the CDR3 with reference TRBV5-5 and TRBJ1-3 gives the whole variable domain DAGVTQSPTHLIKTRGQQVTLRCSPISGHKSVSWYQQVLGQGPQFIFQYYEKEERGRGNFPDRFSARQFPNYSSELNVNALLLGDSALYLCASSLAGGGGNTIYFGEGSWLTVV.